A single T cell receptor beta chain is shown here with its context. This specimen belongs to a study of blood T cell repertoires in COVID-19. Libraries were prepared by immunoSEQ multiplex PCR; TCRdb keeps only in-frame clonotypes and omits some of them. The table records approximately 200,000 clones, about 88% of them present only once. The CDR3 runs 11 residues. CDR1 and CDR2 (germline): DFQATT, SNEGSKA (reference sequence). The V and J genes are TRBV20-1 and TRBJ1-2, with a tentative D call TRBD1 (6 bases). Material: peripheral blood. This clonotype was obtained from a man in his 70s with active or convalescent COVID-19. The CDR3 DNA sequence: TGCAGCGTGACAGGCATTGGTGGCTACACCTTC. Residues: CSVTGIGGYTF.